Listed below are T cell receptor beta chains from one sample, sequenced in a study of blood T cell repertoires in COVID-19. The repertoire was sequenced with immunoSEQ multiplex PCR; TCRdb's copy has only in-frame clones and lacks some. Among 20,000 to 25,000 clones listed, 80% were seen once. The sample was peripheral blood. All receptors come from a man aged 55 to 69 with active COVID-19. Each CDR3 is given with its conserved first and last residue. D genes are given only for firm matches. Only part of the rows carry a size: once, few, many, or a class if the clone is expanded.

v_call	j_call	clone_size	d_call	cdr3_aa	cdr3_nt
TRBV24-1	TRBJ2-3	-	-	CATSDPNGPGDTQYF	TGTGCCACCAGTGATCCCAACGGGCCAGGGGATACGCAGTATTTT
TRBV30	TRBJ2-7	-	TRBD1	CAWDRGGAYEQYF	TGTGCCTGGGACAGGGGGGGAGCCTACGAGCAGTACTTC
TRBV7-2	TRBJ1-5	-	-	CASSLGTWFDQPQHF	TGTGCCAGCAGCTTGGGGACATGGTTTGATCAGCCCCAGCATTTT
TRBV19	TRBJ2-3	few	TRBD1	CASSIVRGRPDTQYF	TGTGCCAGTAGTATAGTCAGGGGGCGACCAGATACGCAGTATTTT
TRBV7-9	TRBJ2-7	-	-	CASSLDDFSRSREQYF	TGTGCCAGCAGCTTAGACGACTTCTCTCGTAGTAGGGAGCAGTACTTC
TRBV4-1	TRBJ2-1	-	TRBD2	CASSQFLREVDEQFF	TGCGCCAGCAGCCAATTTTTGCGGGAGGTTGATGAGCAGTTCTTC
TRBV19	TRBJ2-7	-	-	CASSTGLLANEQYF	TGTGCCAGTAGTACGGGCCTACTAGCTAACGAGCAGTACTTC
TRBV6-4	TRBJ2-3	-	-	CASSDRGASTDTQYF	TGTGCCAGCAGTGACCGGGGGGCTAGCACAGATACGCAGTATTTT
TRBV6-4	TRBJ2-1	-	TRBD2	CASGRTSGRYNEQFF	TGTGCCAGCGGGAGGACTAGCGGGAGGTACAATGAGCAGTTCTTC
TRBV18	TRBJ2-3	once	TRBD1	CASSPGGDRRDTQYF	TGTGCCAGCTCACCCGGTGGGGACAGGAGGGATACGCAGTATTTT
TRBV7-2	TRBJ2-1	-	-	CASSLGFLYNEQFF	TGTGCCAGCAGCTTAGGTTTCCTGTACAATGAGCAGTTCTTC
TRBV7-6	TRBJ2-5	-	-	CASSLVSSQEQTQYF	TGTGCCAGCAGCTTAGTGTCTTCCCAAGAGCAGACCCAGTACTTC
TRBV4-2	TRBJ2-1	-	TRBD2	CASSRRGTSGHNEQFF	TGTGCCAGCAGCCGCCGCGGGACTAGCGGTCACAATGAGCAGTTCTTC
TRBV6-1	TRBJ1-3	-	-	CASSDREARSGNTIYF	TGTGCCAGCAGTGATCGGGAAGCCCGCTCTGGAAACACCATATATTTT
TRBV19	TRBJ1-2	few	TRBD1	CASSTGTEGGYTF	TGTGCCAGTAGCACCGGGACAGAGGGCGGCTACACCTTC
TRBV27	TRBJ2-3	-	-	CASRDSGYTDTQYF	TGTGCCAGCAGGGACTCGGGTTACACAGATACGCAGTATTTT
TRBV7-8	TRBJ1-5	-	-	CASSLGRLANQPQHF	TGTGCCAGCAGCTTAGGACGGTTAGCGAATCAGCCCCAGCATTTT
TRBV3-1/TRBV3-2	TRBJ2-4	-	-	CASSSPRGYAKNIQYF	TGTGCCAGCAGCTCGCCCAGGGGATATGCCAAAAACATTCAGTACTTC
TRBV5-1	TRBJ2-7	-	-	CASSLEQPSYEQYF	TGCGCCAGCAGCTTGGAACAACCCTCCTACGAGCAGTACTTC
TRBV7-8	TRBJ2-3	-	-	CASSLALMAPGLLPSTDTQYF	TGTGCCAGCAGCTTAGCGCTTATGGCCCCGGGTCTGCTTCCTAGCACAGATACGCAGTATTTT
TRBV19	TRBJ1-5	-	-	CASSIRNQPQHF	TGTGCCAGTAGTATCAGGAATCAGCCCCAGCATTTT
TRBV29-1	TRBJ2-1	-	TRBD2	CSVEGDGLAGKFF	TGCAGCGTTGAAGGGGATGGACTAGCGGGGAAGTTCTTC
TRBV5-1	TRBJ2-2	-	-	CASSLAPPTRANTGELFF	TGCGCCAGCAGCTTGGCCCCCCCGACACGAGCGAACACCGGGGAGCTGTTTTTT
TRBV29-1	TRBJ2-7	-	TRBD2	CSVATRLAGEQYF	TGCAGCGTCGCCACGAGACTAGCGGGGGAGCAGTACTTC
TRBV7-8	TRBJ2-2	few	-	CASSPGGGELFF	TGTGCCAGCAGCCCCGGCGGCGGGGAGCTGTTTTTT
TRBV18	TRBJ1-1	-	-	CASSLRNTEAFF	TGTGCCAGCTCACTTAGGAACACTGAAGCTTTCTTT
TRBV27	TRBJ1-5	-	-	CASIDPGAFSPPQHF	TGTGCCAGCATCGATCCGGGAGCCTTCTCGCCGCCCCAGCATTTT
TRBV19	TRBJ2-7	-	-	CASSIVGRSSYEQYF	TGTGCCAGTAGTATAGTGGGCCGAAGCTCCTACGAGCAGTACTTC
TRBV6-5	TRBJ2-5	-	-	CASSYSPGEGTQYF	TGTGCCAGCAGTTACTCTCCGGGCGAGGGGACCCAGTACTTC
TRBV7-9	TRBJ2-3	once	-	CASSSMDSPSTDTQYF	TGTGCCAGCAGCTCCATGGACTCCCCTAGCACAGATACGCAGTATTTT
TRBV7-8	TRBJ2-7	-	-	CASSFEETYEQYF	TGTGCCAGCAGCTTCGAGGAGACCTACGAGCAGTACTTC
TRBV9	TRBJ2-7	-	TRBD2	CASSVEAGGYEQYF	TGTGCCAGCAGCGTAGAAGCGGGAGGGTACGAGCAGTACTTC
TRBV9	TRBJ2-1	few	TRBD2	CASSPPTSGYNEQFF	TGTGCCAGCAGCCCACCGACTAGCGGGTACAATGAGCAGTTCTTC
TRBV23-1	TRBJ1-1	-	-	CASSPCSGGEDKPTEAFF	TGCGCCAGCAGTCCCTGCTCCGGAGGGGAGGATAAGCCCACTGAAGCTTTCTTT
TRBV18	TRBJ1-1	few	-	CATRYSRNTEAFF	TGTGCCACCCGGTATAGTAGGAACACTGAAGCTTTCTTT
TRBV9	TRBJ2-3	-	TRBD2	CASSLTSGLTDTQYF	TGTGCCAGCAGCCTGACTAGCGGGCTAACAGATACGCAGTATTTT
TRBV28	TRBJ2-3	-	TRBD1	CASSFGQGSSTDTQYF	TGTGCCAGCAGCTTCGGACAGGGTTCCAGCACAGATACGCAGTATTTT
TRBV5-6	TRBJ2-5	-	-	CASSQRNQETQYF	TGTGCCAGCAGTCAGCGGAACCAAGAGACCCAGTACTTC
TRBV2	TRBJ2-1	-	TRBD2	CASSGLAGGPHEQFF	TGTGCCAGCAGTGGACTAGCGGGAGGGCCGCATGAGCAGTTCTTC
TRBV7-8	TRBJ1-1	-	-	CASSLSGLNTEAFF	TGTGCCAGCAGCTTATCAGGATTGAACACTGAAGCTTTCTTT
TRBV19	TRBJ1-1	-	-	CASSYPDTDTEAFF	TGTGCCAGTAGCTACCCGGACACGGACACTGAAGCTTTCTTT